This T cell receptor (beta chain) was observed in a study of cytomegalovirus exposure and HLA in healthy donors. This CDR3 has 17 amino acids. The junction had 10 bases not matched to a gene; V was cut back by 0 bases and J by 3 bases. Germline CDR1 reads MNHNS; CDR2 reads SASEGT. PCR employed 60 Vbeta and 13 Jbeta primers. The data were produced by immunoSEQ multiplex PCR, yet TCRdb's version contains in-frame clones alone and is incomplete. The table shows over 150,000 clones, with 70% to 80% occurring only once. The chain links TRBV6-1 to TRBJ2-7; 8 bases line up with TRBD1. The sequencing sample was made of PBMCs. This receptor was identified in a woman in her thirties in good health and CMV-seropositive. For the CDR3, the DNA is TGTGCCAGCAGTGAAGCGGCGACAGGGGTCTCGCTCTACGAGCAGTACTTC. This sequence encodes CASSEAATGVSLYEQYF.